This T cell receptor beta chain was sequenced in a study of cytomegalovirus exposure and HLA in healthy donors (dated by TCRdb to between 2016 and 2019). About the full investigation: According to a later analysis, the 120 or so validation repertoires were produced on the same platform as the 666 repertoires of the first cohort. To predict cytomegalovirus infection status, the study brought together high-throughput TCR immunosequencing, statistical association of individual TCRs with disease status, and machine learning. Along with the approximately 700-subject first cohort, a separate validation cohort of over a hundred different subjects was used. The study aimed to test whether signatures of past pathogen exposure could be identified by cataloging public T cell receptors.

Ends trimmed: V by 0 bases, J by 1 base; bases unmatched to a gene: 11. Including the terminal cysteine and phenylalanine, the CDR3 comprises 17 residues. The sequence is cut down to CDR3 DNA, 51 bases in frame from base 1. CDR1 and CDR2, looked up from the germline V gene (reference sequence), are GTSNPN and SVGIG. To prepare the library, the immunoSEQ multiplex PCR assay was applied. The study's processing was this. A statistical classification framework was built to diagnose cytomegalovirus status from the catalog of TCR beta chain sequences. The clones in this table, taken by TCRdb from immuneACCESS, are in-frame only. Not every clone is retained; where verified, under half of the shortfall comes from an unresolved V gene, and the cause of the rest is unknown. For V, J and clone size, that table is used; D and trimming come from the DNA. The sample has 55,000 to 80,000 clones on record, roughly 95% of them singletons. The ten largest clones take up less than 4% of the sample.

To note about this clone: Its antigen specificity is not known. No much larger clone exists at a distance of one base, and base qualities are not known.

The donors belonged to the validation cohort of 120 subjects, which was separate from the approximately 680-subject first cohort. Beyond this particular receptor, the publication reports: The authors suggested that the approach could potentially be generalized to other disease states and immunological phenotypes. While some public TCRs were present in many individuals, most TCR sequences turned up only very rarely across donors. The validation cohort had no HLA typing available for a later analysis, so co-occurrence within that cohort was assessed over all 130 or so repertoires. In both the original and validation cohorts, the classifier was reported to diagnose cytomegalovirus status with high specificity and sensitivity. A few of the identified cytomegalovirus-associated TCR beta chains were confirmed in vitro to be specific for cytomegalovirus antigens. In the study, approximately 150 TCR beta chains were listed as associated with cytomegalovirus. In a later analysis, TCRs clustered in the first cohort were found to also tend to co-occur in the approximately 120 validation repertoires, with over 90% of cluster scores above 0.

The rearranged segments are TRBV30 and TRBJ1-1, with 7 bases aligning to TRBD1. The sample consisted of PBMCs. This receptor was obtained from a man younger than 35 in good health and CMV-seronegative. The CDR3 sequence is CAWSVLGRDSQNTEAFF. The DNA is TGTGCCTGGAGTGTACTCGGGCGGGACAGTCAGAACACTGAAGCTTTCTTT.